The 9 T cell receptor beta chains in this list originate from one sample, sequenced in a study of tumor T cells in aggressive B-cell lymphoma. Sequenced by immunoSEQ multiplex PCR; TCRdb stores in-frame clones only, minus some. The table has about 3,900 clones, over 75% seen once. The sample taken for sequencing was tumor tissue. These receptors originate from an adult with diffuse large B cell lymphoma.

This chain uses TRBV18 with TRBJ2-7, with D perhaps TRBD2 (5 bases). V dropped 0 bases and J dropped 6 bases, with 15 bases sitting between them. The germline V gene has CDR1 KGHSH and CDR2 LQKENI. The CDR3 contains 15 residues. The CDR3 sequence: CASSPPASTTLEQYF. The CDR3 DNA follows: TGTGCCAGCTCACCACCCGCTAGCACTACTCTCGAGCAGTACTTC.

The chain links TRBV11-3 to TRBJ2-3, with a weak D call TRBD2 (5 bases). Germline V gene data show CDR1 as SGHNT and CDR2 as YENEEA. V lost 1 base to trimming and J lost 10 bases, with 18 bases between them. This CDR3 contains 15 residues. CDR3: CASSLVAGTPGPQYF. CDR3 nucleotide sequence: TGTGCCAGCAGCTTAGTTGCGGGCACGCCGGGTCCGCAGTATTTT.

This clone was seen only once. This chain joins TRBV6-5 and TRBJ2-1; 7 positions agree with TRBD2. The V and J ends lost 0 bases and 8 bases, in that order; junction bases with no gene match: 7. The germline V gene encodes CDR1 MNHEY and CDR2 SVGAGI. The CDR3 is made up of 15 amino acids. For the CDR3, the DNA is TGTGCCAGCAGTTACTCCTTAGCGGGTTTGGATGAGCAGTTCTTC. It encodes CASSYSLAGLDEQFF.

CDR3 in DNA: TGTGCCAGCACCTCCCGCCGGGATGAGCAGTTCTTC. It codes for CASTSRRDEQFF. The V and J genes are TRBV11-2 and TRBJ2-1; D not resolved. The CDR3 has 12 residues. CDR1 and CDR2 (germline): SGHAT, FQNNGV. Deletions cut 7 bases from V and 8 bases from J, with 12 bases between.

This clone has just a few counts. J is TRBJ2-7 and V is TRBV12-1; the table's TRBD1 call for D was not verified on the DNA. TRBV12-1 is a pseudogene segment. This CDR3 has 16 amino acids. The CDR3 sequence is CASSALRGLLSYEQYF. CDR3 in DNA: TGTGCCAGCAGCGCCCTAAGGGGTTTGTTATCCTACGAGCAGTACTTC.

This clone was recorded only once. Its ends do not fully match the called genes, so a read error is possible. This chain connects TRBV2 to TRBJ2-5, with D tentatively TRBD2 (6 bases). The J call may not be correct, given that the DNA end is closer to TRBJ2-7. The CDR3 runs to 15 residues. CDR1 and CDR2 from the germline V gene are SNHLY and FYNNEI. The CDR3 loop is CVSSDVGTYSYEQYF. The CDR3 DNA is TGTGTCAGCAGTGATGTCGGGACTTACTCCTACGAGCAGTACTTC.

The chain carries TRBV11-2 and TRBJ2-1, with TRBD2 matching over 12 bases. Germline lookup yields CDR1 SGHAT and CDR2 FQNNGV. The CDR3 sequence is 18 residues long. The J segment lost 7 bases and the V segment lost 3 bases, leaving 13 bases of the junction unmatched. CDR3 sequence reads: CASSFWIGLAGPLNEQFF. CDR3 sequence (DNA): TGTGCCAGCAGCTTCTGGATAGGACTAGCGGGACCTTTGAATGAGCAGTTCTTC.

The rearrangement joins TRBV5-1 to TRBJ2-1, with TRBD2 matching 10 bases. The CDR3 has 14 residues. Looked up from germline, CDR1 is SGHRS and CDR2 is YFSETQ. Germline trimming cut 4 bases from V and 5 bases from J; bases unmatched to any gene: 3. The CDR3 here is CASSRSGGDNEQFF. CDR3 in DNA: TGCGCCAGCAGCCGCAGCGGGGGGGACAATGAGCAGTTCTTC.

The chain couples TRBV2 to TRBJ2-7; weak D call: TRBD1 (6 bases). This CDR3 is 14 amino acids long. V gave up 3 bases and J gave up 3 bases, with 12 bases separating them. Germline V gene data show CDR1 as SNHLY and CDR2 as FYNNEI. CDR3 protein: CASSDQGNSYEQYF. The DNA of the CDR3 is TGTGCCAGCAGTGATCAGGGGAACAGCTACGAGCAGTACTTC.